This T cell receptor (beta chain) is from a study of blood T cell repertoires in COVID-19. Looked up from germline, CDR1 is KGHSH and CDR2 is LQKENI. Trimming took 4 bases from V and 6 from J, leaving 10 bases between them. This CDR3 region has 13 residues. Clones were sequenced by immunoSEQ multiplex PCR, and TCRdb holds only the in-frame ones, with some missing. This sample has some 87,000 clones; under 90% occur once, and the top ten carry 3% to 4%. Sequencing was performed on peripheral blood. The sequence derives from a woman between 65 and 79 years old with acute or convalescent COVID-19. V gene TRBV18 combines with J gene TRBJ2-1; perhaps TRBD2 as D (5 bases). The CDR3 DNA reads TGTGCCAGCTCACAGGACTGGAGCAATGAGCAGTTCTTC. This encodes CASSQDWSNEQFF.